The rows below give T cell receptor beta chains drawn from one sample of a study of shared clonotypes between healthy human individuals. Assay used: immunoSEQ multiplex PCR; TCRdb lists only in-frame clones, some missing. Here the sample spans fewer than 1.4 million clones, more than 75% being singletons. The specimen sequenced was memory CD4+ T cells from PBMCs. The receptor source for this set is a man younger than 35 in good health. Some clones in this sample may be carry-over from other donors' samples. Both conserved end residues are part of each CDR3. D genes are given only for firm matches. The size entry is marked missing in some rows and otherwise reads once, few, many or a size class.

>TRBJ1-5|-|-|TRBV28
CASSFYRGGQPQHF
TGTGCCAGCAGTTTTTATAGGGGGGGTCAGCCCCAGCATTTT
>TRBJ2-5|TRBD2|-|TRBV9
CASSVTSGADGETQYF
TGTGCCAGCAGCGTTACTAGCGGAGCAGACGGGGAGACCCAGTACTTC
>TRBJ2-1|-|-|TRBV7-3
CASSAQNRDSPAFF
TGTGCCAGCAGCGCACAGAACCGGGACTCCCCCGCGTTCTTC
>TRBJ2-7|TRBD1|few|TRBV5-1
CASSLNPGGNEQYF
TGCGCCAGCAGCTTGAATCCAGGGGGCAACGAGCAGTACTTC
>TRBJ2-7|-|-|TRBV9
CASSVGTGSSYEQYF
TGTGCCAGCAGCGTAGGTACGGGAAGCTCCTACGAGCAGTACTTC
>TRBJ1-1|-|once|TRBV6-4
CASSDGGAENTFF
TGTGCCAGCAGTGATGGGGGCGCTGAGAATACTTTCTTT
>TRBJ1-2|-|once|TRBV7-2
CASSSGQNYGYTF
TGTGCCAGCAGCTCAGGACAAAACTATGGCTACACCTTC
>TRBJ2-1|-|-|TRBV5-1
CASSLKYGGRDSYNEQFF
TGCGCCAGCAGCTTGAAATACGGAGGGCGGGACTCCTACAATGAGCAGTTCTTC
>TRBJ1-5|-|few|TRBV5-4
CASSLKERHF
TGTGCCAGCAGCCTGAAGGAGCGGCATTTT
>TRBJ2-7|-|once|TRBV28
CASLRDAGSYEQYF
TGTGCCAGCTTGAGGGATGCAGGGTCCTACGAGCAGTACTTC
>TRBJ2-1|-|-|TRBV9
CASSVQGNNEQFF
TGTGCCAGCAGCGTACAGGGTAACAATGAGCAGTTCTTC
>TRBJ2-1|-|once|TRBV4-3
CASSRLVCNEQFF
TGCGCCAGCAGCCGACTAGTGTGCAATGAGCAGTTCTTC
>TRBJ2-1|-|many|TRBV19
CASSDSAGSREQFF
TGTGCCAGTAGTGATTCGGCAGGGTCAAGGGAGCAGTTCTTC
>TRBJ2-7|TRBD2|-|TRBV2
CASNRLAVTYEQYF
TGTGCCAGCAATCGACTAGCGGTGACCTACGAGCAGTACTTC
>TRBJ1-4|-|many|TRBV2
CASSEWGGSEEKLFF
TGTGCCAGCAGTGAATGGGGAGGGTCTGAGGAAAAACTGTTTTTT
>TRBJ1-5|-|-|TRBV6-4
CASIPPFQPQHF
TGTGCCAGCATCCCCCCTTTTCAGCCCCAGCATTTT
>TRBJ2-7|-|-|TRBV19
CASSIDWLDGSYEQYF
TGTGCCAGTAGTATAGATTGGCTAGATGGCTCCTACGAGCAGTACTTC
>TRBJ2-3|TRBD1|-|TRBV7-3
CASSPSPGQGAMGDTQYF
TGTGCCAGCAGCCCCTCGCCGGGACAGGGGGCCATGGGGGATACGCAGTATTTT
>TRBJ2-7|TRBD1|-|TRBV9
CASSVVAGTGSYEQYF
TGTGCCAGCAGCGTAGTAGCCGGGACAGGTTCATACGAGCAGTACTTC
>TRBJ2-2|-|-|TRBV28
CASSLRTGELFF
TGTGCCAGCAGTTTGAGGACCGGGGAGCTGTTTTTT
>TRBJ2-3|-|-|TRBV11-2
CASSLGLLTSTDTQYF
TGTGCCAGCAGCTTGGGGTTGTTGACTAGCACAGATACGCAGTATTTT
>TRBJ2-3|TRBD2|few|TRBV18
CASSLITSGGEDTQYF
TGTGCCAGCTCTCTCATTACTAGCGGAGGGGAAGATACGCAGTATTTT
>TRBJ2-2|-|-|TRBV7-3
CASSFYAGELFF
TGTGCCAGCAGCTTCTACGCCGGGGAGCTGTTTTTT
>TRBJ2-2|-|-|TRBV30
CAWSVQLNTGELFF
TGTGCCTGGAGTGTACAACTGAACACCGGGGAGCTGTTTTTT
>TRBJ1-2|TRBD1|few|TRBV7-2
CASSLQGQLNYGYTF
TGTGCCAGCAGCCTTCAGGGACAGCTAAACTATGGCTACACCTTC
>TRBJ2-5|TRBD1|-|TRBV2
CASRRGGDREETQYF
TGTGCCAGCAGGAGAGGAGGGGACAGGGAAGAGACCCAGTACTTC
>TRBJ2-5|-|once|TRBV28
CASSQEETQYF
TGTGCCAGCAGCCAAGAAGAGACCCAGTACTTC
>TRBJ2-3|-|-|TRBV19
CASSIGTGSTDTQYF
TGTGCCAGTAGTATAGGGACTGGGAGCACAGATACGCAGTATTTT
>TRBJ1-1|-|few|TRBV29-1
CSVRSSLNTEAFF
TGCAGCGTTCGGTCATCCCTGAACACTGAAGCTTTCTTT
>TRBJ2-1|TRBD1|many|TRBV7-3
CASSFATGVEQFF
TGTGCCAGCAGCTTCGCCACAGGGGTTGAGCAGTTCTTC
>TRBJ2-7|-|-|TRBV5-1
CASSYRDGPYEQYF
TGCGCCAGCAGCTACCGGGACGGGCCGTACGAGCAGTACTTC
>TRBJ2-7|TRBD2|-|TRBV28
CASSLGDGGTSGYEQYF
TGTGCCAGCAGTTTAGGGGACGGAGGGACTAGCGGCTACGAGCAGTACTTC
>TRBJ2-7|-|few|TRBV4-2
CASSQEGYEQYF
TGTGCCAGCAGCCAAGAGGGCTACGAGCAGTACTTC
>TRBJ1-1|-|-|TRBV10-1
CASSESAPNTEAFF
TGCGCCAGCAGTGAGTCGGCACCGAACACTGAAGCTTTCTTT
>TRBJ1-1|-|-|TRBV5-1
CASSLGGRETEAFF
TGCGCCAGCAGCTTGGGTGGTAGGGAAACTGAAGCTTTCTTT
>TRBJ2-3|-|-|TRBV5-1
CASNLGAPTSTDTQYF
TGCGCCAGCAACCTAGGGGCACCCACTAGCACAGATACGCAGTATTTT
>TRBJ2-7|-|-|TRBV7-8
CASSLEVRQYEQYF
TGTGCCAGCAGCTTAGAGGTTAGGCAGTACGAGCAGTACTTC
>TRBJ2-3|TRBD2|few|TRBV28
CASNPGLAGGTDTQYF
TGTGCCAGCAATCCCGGACTAGCGGGAGGCACAGATACGCAGTATTTT
>TRBJ1-4|TRBD1|-|TRBV4-3
CASSQEGQGNEKLFF
TGCGCCAGCAGCCAAGAGGGACAGGGTAATGAAAAACTGTTTTTT
>TRBJ2-5|-|-|TRBV19
CASSIQAPGGTQYF
TGTGCCAGTAGTATCCAGGCCCCCGGTGGGACCCAGTACTTC
>TRBJ1-1|-|few|TRBV29-1
CSVVKSGNTEAFF
TGCAGCGTTGTTAAGTCCGGGAACACTGAAGCTTTCTTT
>TRBJ2-1|TRBD2|-|TRBV6-1
CASSAPQRGPYNEQFF
TGTGCCAGCAGTGCACCCCAGCGGGGACCTTACAATGAGCAGTTCTTC
>TRBJ2-7|TRBD1|-|TRBV29-1
CSVYGTGAYEQYF
TGCAGCGTTTATGGGACAGGGGCCTACGAGCAGTACTTC
>TRBJ2-2|-|-|TRBV5-1
CASSLGLEAGELFF
TGCGCCAGCAGCTTGGGACTAGAGGCCGGGGAGCTGTTTTTT
>TRBJ1-3|-|once|TRBV30
CAWSRGTHSGNTIYF
TGTGCCTGGAGTCGCGGGACACACTCTGGAAACACCATATATTTT
>TRBJ2-1|TRBD2|-|TRBV28
CASSKLTSVYNEQFF
TGTGCCAGCAGTAAGTTGACTAGCGTTTACAATGAGCAGTTCTTC
>TRBJ2-2|-|-|TRBV9
CASSVLENTGELFF
TGTGCCAGCAGCGTTTTAGAAAACACCGGGGAGCTGTTTTTT
>TRBJ1-3|-|-|TRBV5-1
CASSSGPGGNTIHF
TGCGCCAGCAGCTCGGGCCCTGGGGGAAACACCATACATTTT
>TRBJ2-4|-|-|TRBV10-3
CAISPGAGNIQYF
TGTGCCATCAGTCCGGGAGCCGGAAACATTCAGTACTTC
>TRBJ2-7|TRBD1|many|TRBV5-6
CASSLVGQGPYEQYF
TGTGCCAGCAGCTTGGTCGGACAGGGGCCCTACGAGCAGTACTTC
>TRBJ2-5|-|-|TRBV7-3
CASSLHRQETQYF
TGTGCCAGCAGCTTACACAGGCAAGAGACCCAGTACTTC
>TRBJ2-1|-|-|TRBV29-1
CSAAYGTPDLNEQFF
TGCAGCGCTGCATATGGGACACCGGATCTCAATGAGCAGTTCTTC
>TRBJ2-3|TRBD2|-|TRBV2
CASRGGGGRLAGTDTQYF
TGTGCCAGCAGAGGGGGCGGAGGGCGACTAGCGGGCACAGATACGCAGTATTTT
>TRBJ2-3|TRBD1|-|TRBV14
CASSPRTGASTDTQYF
TGTGCCAGCAGCCCAAGGACAGGGGCTAGCACAGATACGCAGTATTTT
>TRBJ2-7|TRBD2|-|TRBV28
CATHSQGGAGRAYEQYF
TGTGCCACCCATTCCCAGGGAGGGGCGGGAAGGGCCTACGAGCAGTACTTC
>TRBJ2-7|-|-|TRBV5-6
CASSRSLGAGGERQYF
TGTGCCAGCAGCCGGTCCCTAGGAGCAGGGGGGGAGAGGCAGTACTTC
>TRBJ1-4|-|-|TRBV5-6
CASSEEPGNEKLFF
TGTGCCAGCAGCGAGGAACCCGGGAATGAAAAACTGTTTTTT
>TRBJ2-3|TRBD1|-|TRBV9
CASSVEGQLTDTQYF
TGTGCCAGCAGCGTAGAGGGACAGCTCACAGATACGCAGTATTTT
>TRBJ2-7|-|-|TRBV5-1
CASSLVGRGPYEQYF
TGCGCCAGCAGTTTGGTGGGCAGGGGCCCCTACGAGCAGTACTTC